The 8 T cell receptor beta chains below come from one sample, sequenced in a study of blood T cell repertoires in COVID-19. Repertoires were generated with immunoSEQ multiplex PCR, while TCRdb's copy carries only in-frame clones and drops some. This sample yields 150,000 to 200,000 clones, of which around 86% are seen a single time; approximately 6.7% belongs to the top ten. Sequenced material: peripheral blood. These receptors came from a man aged 40-55 years with acute or convalescent COVID-19.

This rearrangement joins TRBV15 to TRBJ2-1, with 10 bases matching TRBD1. CDR1 LNHNV and CDR2 YYDKDF come from the germline V gene (reference sequence). The CDR3 runs 14 residues. Trimming at V came to 2 bases and at J to 8 bases, leaving 3 bases not matched to a gene. In DNA, the CDR3 is TGTGCCACCAGCAGAAGACAGGGGGCCGATGAGCAGTTCTTC. Translated, it gives CATSRRQGADEQFF.

The chain links TRBV30 to TRBJ2-7, with a weak D call TRBD1 (7 bases). The germline V and J ends were trimmed by 1 base and 10 bases, with 14 bases remaining between them. CDR1 GTSNPN and CDR2 SVGIG come from the germline V gene (reference sequence). The CDR3 has 12 residues. CDR3 in amino acids: CAWSAVQGGQYF. Here the CDR3 DNA reads TGTGCCTGGAGTGCCGTGCAGGGGGGACAGTACTTC.

This chain joins TRBV4-2 and TRBJ2-7, with no clear D. CDR3 length: 12 amino acids. Trimming shortened V by 0 bases and J by 3 bases, and 3 bases separated the two germline ends. Germline-derived CDR1 and CDR2 are LGHNA and YNFKEQ. The CDR3, as DNA: TGTGCCAGCAGCCAAGACTTCTACGAGCAGTACTTC. Protein sequence: CASSQDFYEQYF.

The chain employs TRBV6-5 and TRBJ2-1; D gene uncertain. CDR1 is MNHEY, CDR2 SVGAGI, per germline. Trimming removed 6 bases from V and 8 bases from J, with 8 bases in between. The CDR3 has 11 amino acids. The CDR3 coding sequence is TGTGCCAGCAGGGCCCAGGATGAGCAGTTCTTC. Its protein is CASRAQDEQFF.

The chain carries TRBV7-9 and TRBJ2-7, with TRBD1 matching 8 bases. The CDR3 has 16 amino acids. Per germline, CDR1 SEHNR and CDR2 FQNEAQ (reference sequence). The J segment lost 5 bases and the V segment lost 2 bases, leaving 11 bases of the junction unmatched. CDR3 sequence reads: CASSLLNPRGRDEQYF. For the CDR3, the DNA is TGTGCCAGCAGCTTACTAAACCCCAGGGGGCGCGACGAGCAGTACTTC.

For this clone: At the DNA level, this CDR3 is encoded by other sequences in the same sample as well. The genes are TRBV6-5 and TRBJ2-7; 8 bases are shared with TRBD1. This CDR3 contains 14 residues. V lost 4 bases and J lost 4; bases outside the gene matches: 6. CDR1 and CDR2 (germline): MNHEY, SVGAGI. The CDR3 here is CASSFGQGSYEQYF. The CDR3 DNA is TGTGCCAGCAGTTTCGGACAGGGTTCTTACGAGCAGTACTTC.

The rearrangement joins TRBV2 to TRBJ1-4; a weak D match, TRBD1 (5 bases). Trimming took off 6 bases at V and 7 bases at J, with 15 bases between the two ends. Looked up from germline, CDR1 is SNHLY and CDR2 is FYNNEI. The CDR3 loop spans 14 amino acids. The CDR3 DNA sequence: TGTGCCAGCAGGGGAGGAGCAGGGCGTGAAAAACTGTTTTTT. Protein: CASRGGAGREKLFF.

The CDR3 sequence is CAWSAGTGLRGEKLFF. DNA for the CDR3: TGTGCCTGGAGTGCGGGAACAGGGCTGAGGGGTGAAAAACTGTTTTTT. The V and J genes are TRBV30 and TRBJ1-4, with a possible D match to TRBD1 (6 bases). The V gene lost 1 base and the J gene lost 7 bases, with 19 bases spanning the gap. This CDR3 contains 16 residues. Germline-derived CDR1 and CDR2 are GTSNPN and SVGIG (reference sequence).